This T cell receptor beta chain emerged from a study of T cells after yellow fever vaccination. A process of 5'RACE template switching, which added a universal primer site and UMIs, was used to make TCR cDNA. In TCRdb, the 5' RACE reads were re-called with MiXCR into one record per CDR3 protein. The sample has about 130,000 distinct CDR3 sequences, roughly 10% seen once. The study's findings and limits: Bulk-population clonotypes that are abundant could appear as contaminants in FACS-sorted repertoires. Of the clonotypes, a small share occurred in both CD4 and CD8 compartments. Detected again after the booster were most primary-vaccination clones, at 95% to 98% CD4 and approximately 87% CD8.

The CDR3 consists of 13 residues. Germline CDR1 reads MNHEY; CDR2 reads SVGEGT. The V end lost 5 bases, the J end lost 2 bases, and 10 bases lay between the germline ends. This clonotype was observed once. The antigen is not known. The sample here was CD8+ T cells sorted from PBMCs, taken on the day of the yellow fever booster vaccination. The chain carries TRBV6-2 or TRBV6-3 and TRBJ2-7; D may be TRBD2 (6 bases). The receptor was isolated from a man aged 18 to 30 who received the YFV17D yellow fever vaccine. The DNA of the CDR3 is TGTGCCAGCAGTGGGGGGAGGACCTACGAGCAGTACGTC. This encodes CASSGGRTYEQYV.